The 7 T cell receptor beta chains presented below share a single source sample, sequenced in a study of cytomegalovirus exposure and HLA in healthy donors. 60 Vbeta and 13 Jbeta primers were used in PCR. TCRdb's copy holds only in-frame clones and misses some; the assay was immunoSEQ multiplex PCR. Of about 90,000 clones detected, less than 65% appear once; the ten largest clones hold around 5.5%. Sequencing used PBMCs. These receptors were obtained from a woman in her 30s in good health and CMV-seropositive.

This clone was counted between two and nine times. This chain uses TRBV7-2 with TRBJ2-5; 10 positions match TRBD2. The CDR3 length is 16 residues. Germline V lookup: CDR1 SGHTA, CDR2 FQGNSA. V gave up 3 bases and J gave up 4 bases; unmatched junction bases: 8. The CDR3 here is CASSFLAGALRETQYF. DNA of the CDR3: TGTGCCAGCAGCTTTCTAGCGGGGGCTCTCAGAGAGACCCAGTACTTC.

This chain uses TRBV19 with TRBJ2-2; D not resolved. CDR3 size: 12 residues. Germline CDR1 is LNHDA and CDR2 is SQIVND (reference sequence). V lost 3 bases and J lost 5, with 4 bases in between. The CDR3 DNA reads as TGTGCCAGTAGTATGTATACCGGGGAGCTGTTTTTT. Its protein is CASSMYTGELFF.

Worth noting for this clone: Other nucleotide sequences in the sample specify the same CDR3. The chain carries TRBV9 and TRBJ2-3, with 13 positions matching TRBD2. V lost 4 bases and J lost 3; bases outside the gene matches: 2. CDR3 length: 15 amino acids. Germline V CDR1 and CDR2: SGDLS, YYNGEE. Written as DNA, the CDR3 is TGTGCCAGCAGCCTACTAGCGGGGGGGACAGATACGCAGTATTTT. Translated: CASSLLAGGTDTQYF.

This clone was recorded a few times. The V gene is TRBV6-5, the J gene TRBJ2-1; TRBD1 might be the D (6 bases). Germline loops: CDR1 MNHEY, CDR2 SVGAGI. The CDR3 extends over 13 amino acids. Trimming took off 4 bases at V and 6 bases at J, with 10 bases between the two ends. CDR3 DNA: TGTGCCAGCAGTTCTGCAGGGGTCAATGAGCAGTTCTTC. Its translation: CASSSAGVNEQFF.

The chain links TRBV7-9 to TRBJ1-2, with D maybe TRBD1 (6 bases). Trimming took 5 bases from V and 1 from J, leaving 8 bases between them. There are 13 residues in the CDR3. The V gene's germline CDR1 is SEHNR and CDR2 FQNEAQ (reference sequence). CDR3 sequence: CASSQDSNYGYTF. The CDR3 bases are TGTGCCAGCAGCCAGGACAGTAACTATGGCTACACCTTC. The whole variable domain, remainder taken from reference TRBV7-9 and TRBJ1-2, is DTGVSQNPRHKITKRGQNVTFRCDPISEHNRLYWYRQTLGQGPEFLTYFQNEAQLEKSRLLSDRFSAERPKGSFSTLEIQRTEQGDSAMYLCASSQDSNYGYTFGSGTRLTVV.

The chain is built from TRBV6-5 and TRBJ1-6, with TRBD1 matching 8 bases. The ends lost 7 bases at V and 7 bases at J; junction bases unmatched: 6. This CDR3 has 14 amino acids. Germline V gene sequence: CDR1 MNHEY, CDR2 SVGAGI. The CDR3 reads CASMDRAENSPLHF. The DNA for the CDR3 is TGTGCCAGCATGGACAGGGCAGAAAATTCACCCCTCCACTTT.

This clone is a singleton in its sample. This chain uses TRBV19 with TRBJ2-5; D is possibly TRBD1 (6 bases). The ends were cut back, 1 base at V and 5 bases at J, with 20 bases in the middle. The CDR3 extends over 17 amino acids. Germline loops: CDR1 LNHDA, CDR2 SQIVND (reference sequence). The CDR3 DNA reads TGTGCCAGTAGTATAGTCCCGGGACAACCTCAACGGGAGACCCAGTACTTC. Its translation: CASSIVPGQPQRETQYF. Based on the CDR3 plus reference TRBV19 and TRBJ2-5, the full variable domain is DGGITQSPKYLFRKEGQNVTLSCEQNLNHDAMYWYRQDPGQGLRLIYYSQIVNDFQKGDIAEGYSVSREKKESFPLTVTSAQKNPTAFYLCASSIVPGQPQRETQYFGPGTRLLVL.